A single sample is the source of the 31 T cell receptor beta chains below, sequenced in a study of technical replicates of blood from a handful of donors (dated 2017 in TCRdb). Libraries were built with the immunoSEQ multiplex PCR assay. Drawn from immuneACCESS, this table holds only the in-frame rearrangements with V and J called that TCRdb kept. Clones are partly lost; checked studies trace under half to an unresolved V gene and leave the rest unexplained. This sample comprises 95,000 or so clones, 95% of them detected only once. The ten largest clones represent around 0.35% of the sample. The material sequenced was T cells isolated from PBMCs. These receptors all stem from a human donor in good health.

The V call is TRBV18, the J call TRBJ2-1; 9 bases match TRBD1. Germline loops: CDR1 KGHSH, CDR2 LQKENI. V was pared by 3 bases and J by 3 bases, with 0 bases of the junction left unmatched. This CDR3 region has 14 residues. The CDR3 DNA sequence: TGTGCCAGCTCACCGGGACAGGGCTACAATGAGCAGTTCTTC. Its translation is CASSPGQGYNEQFF.

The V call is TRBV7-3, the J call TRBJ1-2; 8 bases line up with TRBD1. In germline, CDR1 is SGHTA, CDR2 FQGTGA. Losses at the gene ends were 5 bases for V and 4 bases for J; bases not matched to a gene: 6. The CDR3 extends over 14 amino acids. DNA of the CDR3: TGTGCCAGCAGCCCGACAGGGGACGCCTATGGCTACACCTTC. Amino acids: CASSPTGDAYGYTF.

The CDR3 nucleotides are TGTGCCAGCAGAGCCTCGACAGGGGCTAACACTGAAGCTTTCTTT. Its protein is CASRASTGANTEAFF. The chain uses TRBV19 and TRBJ1-1, with 8 nucleotides matching TRBD1. This CDR3 is built from 15 residues. The germline V gene encodes CDR1 LNHDA and CDR2 SQIVND (reference sequence). V gave up 9 bases and J gave up 2 bases; unmatched junction bases: 11.

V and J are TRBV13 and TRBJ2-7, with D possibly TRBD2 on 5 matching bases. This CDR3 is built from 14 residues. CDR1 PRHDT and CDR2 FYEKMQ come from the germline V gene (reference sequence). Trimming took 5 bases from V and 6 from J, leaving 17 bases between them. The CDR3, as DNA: TGTGCCAGCAGCCCTATGAAGGGAGCCCCCGAGCAGTACTTC. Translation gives CASSPMKGAPEQYF.

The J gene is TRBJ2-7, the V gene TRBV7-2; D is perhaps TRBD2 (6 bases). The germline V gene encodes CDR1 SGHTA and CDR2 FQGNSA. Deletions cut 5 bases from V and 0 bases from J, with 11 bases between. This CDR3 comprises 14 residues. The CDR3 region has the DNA TGTGCCAGCAGCCCCCAAGCGGGCTCCTACGAGCAGTACTTC. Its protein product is CASSPQAGSYEQYF.

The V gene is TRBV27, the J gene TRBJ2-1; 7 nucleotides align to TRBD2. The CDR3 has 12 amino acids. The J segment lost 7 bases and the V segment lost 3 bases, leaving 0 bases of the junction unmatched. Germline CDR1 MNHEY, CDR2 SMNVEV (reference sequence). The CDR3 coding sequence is TGTGCCAGCAGTTTCGGGGGGAATGAGCAGTTCTTC. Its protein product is CASSFGGNEQFF.

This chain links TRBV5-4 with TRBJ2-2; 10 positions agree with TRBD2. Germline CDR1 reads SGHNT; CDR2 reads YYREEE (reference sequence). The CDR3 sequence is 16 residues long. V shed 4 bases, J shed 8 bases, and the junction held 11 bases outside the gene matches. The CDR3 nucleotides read TGTGCCAGCAGCCCGTCATTAGCGGGAGGTTCAGGGGAGCTGTTTTTT. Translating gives CASSPSLAGGSGELFF.

This chain's CDR3 is CASSMRETQYF. The CDR3 nucleotides are TGTGCCAGTAGTATGCGAGAGACCCAGTACTTC. The chain links TRBV19 to TRBJ2-5; no definite D call. The CDR3 spans 11 residues. Deletions cut 3 bases from V and 4 bases from J, with 3 bases between. In germline, CDR1 is LNHDA, CDR2 SQIVND (reference sequence).

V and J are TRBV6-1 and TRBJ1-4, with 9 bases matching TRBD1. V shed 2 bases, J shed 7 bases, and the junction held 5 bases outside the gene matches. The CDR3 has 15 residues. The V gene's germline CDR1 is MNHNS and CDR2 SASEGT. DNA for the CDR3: TGTGCCAGCAGTGAATGGACAGGGGAGGGTGAAAAACTGTTTTTT. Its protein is CASSEWTGEGEKLFF.

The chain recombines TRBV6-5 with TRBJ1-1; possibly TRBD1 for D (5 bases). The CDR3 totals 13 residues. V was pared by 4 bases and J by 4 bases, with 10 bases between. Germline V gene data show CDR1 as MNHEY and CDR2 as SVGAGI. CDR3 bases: TGTGCCAGCAGTTCCCAGGGTCCCACTGAAGCTTTCTTT. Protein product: CASSSQGPTEAFF.

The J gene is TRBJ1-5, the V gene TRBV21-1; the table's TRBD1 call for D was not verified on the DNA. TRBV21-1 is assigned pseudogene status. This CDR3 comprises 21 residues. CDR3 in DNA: TGTGCCAGCAGCAAAGAACGTTTTCTGGGACAGGGATGTTTTTGCAATCAGCCCCAGCATTTT. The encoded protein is CASSKERFLGQGCFCNQPQHF.

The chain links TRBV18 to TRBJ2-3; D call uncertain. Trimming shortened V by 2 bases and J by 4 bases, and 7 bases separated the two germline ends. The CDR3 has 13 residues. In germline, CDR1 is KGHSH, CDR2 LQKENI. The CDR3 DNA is TGTGCCAGCTCACCAAGCACCCCAGATACGCAGTATTTT. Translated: CASSPSTPDTQYF.

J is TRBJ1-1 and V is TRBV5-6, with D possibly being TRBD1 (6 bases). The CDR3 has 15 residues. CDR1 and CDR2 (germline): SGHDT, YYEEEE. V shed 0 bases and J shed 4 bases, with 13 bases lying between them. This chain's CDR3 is CASSLALSGATEAFF. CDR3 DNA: TGTGCCAGCAGCTTGGCCCTATCAGGGGCCACTGAAGCTTTCTTT.

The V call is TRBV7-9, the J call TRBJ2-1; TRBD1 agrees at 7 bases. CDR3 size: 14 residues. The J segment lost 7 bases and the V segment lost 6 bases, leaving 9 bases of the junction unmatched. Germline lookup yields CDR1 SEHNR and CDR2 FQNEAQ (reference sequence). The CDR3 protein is CASSLNTGENEQFF. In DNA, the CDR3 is TGTGCCAGCAGTTTAAATACAGGGGAGAATGAGCAGTTCTTC.

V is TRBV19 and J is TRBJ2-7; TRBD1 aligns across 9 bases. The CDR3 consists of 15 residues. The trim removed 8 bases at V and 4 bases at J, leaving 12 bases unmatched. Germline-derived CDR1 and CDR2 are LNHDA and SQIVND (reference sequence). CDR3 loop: CASSRDRELSYEQYF. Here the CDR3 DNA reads TGTGCCAGTTCCCGGGACAGGGAGCTCTCATACGAGCAGTACTTC.

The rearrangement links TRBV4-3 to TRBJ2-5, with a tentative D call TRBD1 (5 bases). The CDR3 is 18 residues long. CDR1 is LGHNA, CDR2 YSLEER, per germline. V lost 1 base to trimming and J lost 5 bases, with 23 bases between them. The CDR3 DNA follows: TGCGCCAGCAGCCAAGTCGGCTCAGGGTCCTTACGAGCGGAGACCCAGTACTTC. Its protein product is CASSQVGSGSLRAETQYF.

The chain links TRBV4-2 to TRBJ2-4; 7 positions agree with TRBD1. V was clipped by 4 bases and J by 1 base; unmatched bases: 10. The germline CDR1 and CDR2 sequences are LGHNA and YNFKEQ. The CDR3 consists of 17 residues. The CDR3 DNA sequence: TGTGCCAGCAGCCCCGGCAGGGGGAAGGAGGCCAAAAACATTCAGTACTTC. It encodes CASSPGRGKEAKNIQYF.

The CDR3 coding sequence is TGTGCCAGCAGTGAAAACCTGGCGGGAGGAGAGACCCAGTACTTC. This encodes CASSENLAGGETQYF. This rearrangement joins TRBV2 to TRBJ2-5; TRBD2 aligns across 8 bases. The CDR3 is 15 amino acids. The trim removed 2 bases at V and 4 bases at J, leaving 6 bases unmatched. Per germline, CDR1 SNHLY and CDR2 FYNNEI.

CDR3 nucleotides: TGCAGCGTTGAACCGGGGGGTCAAGAGACCCAGTACTTC. This gives the protein CSVEPGGQETQYF. The chain is built from TRBV29-1 and TRBJ2-5; 7 positions match TRBD2. Germline trimming cut 2 bases from V and 2 bases from J; bases unmatched to any gene: 2. From germline, CDR1 is SQVTM and CDR2 ANQGSEA. CDR3 length equals 13 residues. Complete variable domain (other parts from reference TRBV29-1 and TRBJ2-5): SAVISQKPSRDICQRGTSLTIQCQVDSQVTMMFWYRQQPGQSLTLIATANQGSEATYESGFVIDKFPISRPNLTFSTLTVSNMSPEDSSIYLCSVEPGGQETQYFGPGTRLLVL.

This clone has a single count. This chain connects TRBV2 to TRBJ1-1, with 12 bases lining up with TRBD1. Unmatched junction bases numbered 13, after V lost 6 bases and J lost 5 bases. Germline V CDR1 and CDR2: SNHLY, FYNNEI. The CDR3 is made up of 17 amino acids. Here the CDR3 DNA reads TGTGCCAGCAGGCAAAGCGGGACAGGGGGCGCGGGGACTGAAGCTTTCTTT. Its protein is CASRQSGTGGAGTEAFF.

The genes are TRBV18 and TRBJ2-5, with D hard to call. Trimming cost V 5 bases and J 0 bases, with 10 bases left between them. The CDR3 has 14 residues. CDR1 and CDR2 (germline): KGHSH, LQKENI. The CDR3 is CASSLIMYQETQYF. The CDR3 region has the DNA TGTGCCAGCTCATTAATAATGTACCAAGAGACCCAGTACTTC. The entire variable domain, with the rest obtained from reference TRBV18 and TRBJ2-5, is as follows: NAGVMQNPRHLVRRRGQEARLRCSPMKGHSHVYWYRQLPEEGLKFMVYLQKENIIDESGMPKERFSAEFPKEGPSILRIQQVVRGDSAAYFCASSLIMYQETQYFGPGTRLLVL.

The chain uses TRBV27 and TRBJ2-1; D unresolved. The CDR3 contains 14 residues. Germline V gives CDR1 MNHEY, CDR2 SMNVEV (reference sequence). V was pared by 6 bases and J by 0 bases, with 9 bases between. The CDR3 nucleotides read TGTGCCAGCAGCCCATTCGGCTCCTACAATGAGCAGTTCTTC. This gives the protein CASSPFGSYNEQFF.

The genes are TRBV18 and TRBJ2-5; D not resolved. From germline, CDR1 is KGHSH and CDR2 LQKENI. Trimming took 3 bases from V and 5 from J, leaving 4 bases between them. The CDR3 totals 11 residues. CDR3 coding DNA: TGTGCCAGCTCACCCATCGAGACCCAGTACTTC. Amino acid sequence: CASSPIETQYF.

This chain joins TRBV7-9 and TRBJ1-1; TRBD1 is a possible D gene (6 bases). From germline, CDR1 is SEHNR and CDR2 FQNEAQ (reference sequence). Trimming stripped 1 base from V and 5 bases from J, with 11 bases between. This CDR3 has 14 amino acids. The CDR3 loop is CASSLGGGFTEAFF. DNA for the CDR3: TGTGCCAGCAGCTTAGGAGGGGGTTTTACTGAAGCTTTCTTT.

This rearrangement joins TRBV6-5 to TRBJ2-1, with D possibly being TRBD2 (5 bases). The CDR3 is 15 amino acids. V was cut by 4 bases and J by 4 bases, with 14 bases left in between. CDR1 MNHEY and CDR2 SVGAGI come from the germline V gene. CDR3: CASSLALAGYNEQFF. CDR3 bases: TGTGCCAGCAGTTTGGCCCTAGCAGGATACAATGAGCAGTTCTTC.

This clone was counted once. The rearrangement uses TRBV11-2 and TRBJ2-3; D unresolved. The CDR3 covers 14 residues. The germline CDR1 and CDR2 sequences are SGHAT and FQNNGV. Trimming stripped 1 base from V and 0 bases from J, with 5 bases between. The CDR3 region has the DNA TGTGCCAGCAGCTTAGCGACTAGCACAGATACGCAGTATTTT. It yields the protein CASSLATSTDTQYF.

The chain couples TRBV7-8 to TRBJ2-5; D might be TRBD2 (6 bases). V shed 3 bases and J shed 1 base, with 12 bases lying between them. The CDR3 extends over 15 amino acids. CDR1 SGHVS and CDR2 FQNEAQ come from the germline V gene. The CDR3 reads CASSLPAGTQETQYF. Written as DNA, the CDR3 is TGTGCCAGCAGCTTGCCCGCGGGGACCCAAGAGACCCAGTACTTC.

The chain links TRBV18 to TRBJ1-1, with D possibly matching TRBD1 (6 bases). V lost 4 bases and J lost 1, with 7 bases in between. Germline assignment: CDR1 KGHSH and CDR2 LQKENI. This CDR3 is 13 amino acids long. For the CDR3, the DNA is TGTGCCAGCTCACGGGACAAGAACACTGAAGCTTTCTTT. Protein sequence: CASSRDKNTEAFF.

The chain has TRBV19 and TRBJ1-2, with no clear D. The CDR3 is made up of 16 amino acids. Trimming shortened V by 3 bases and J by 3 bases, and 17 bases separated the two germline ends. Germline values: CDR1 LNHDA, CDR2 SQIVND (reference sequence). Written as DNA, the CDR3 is TGTGCCAGTAGTATTTATCCGGCGCGGGATTACTATGGCTACACCTTC. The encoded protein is CASSIYPARDYYGYTF. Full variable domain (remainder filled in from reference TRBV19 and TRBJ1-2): DGGITQSPKYLFRKEGQNVTLSCEQNLNHDAMYWYRQDPGQGLRLIYYSQIVNDFQKGDIAEGYSVSREKKESFPLTVTSAQKNPTAFYLCASSIYPARDYYGYTFGSGTRLTVV.

The CDR3: CASSPIGRARGTQYF. The CDR3 nucleotides are TGTGCCAGCAGTCCAATAGGGAGGGCCAGGGGTACGCAGTATTTT. The chain recombines TRBV28 with TRBJ2-3; the D gene is possibly TRBD2 (7 bases). With 5 bases removed from V and 8 bases from J, the gap between germline ends came to 20 bases. The CDR3 is 15 residues long. Germline lookup yields CDR1 MDHEN and CDR2 SYDVKM. Drawing the rest from reference TRBV28 and TRBJ2-3, the complete variable domain is DVKVTQSSRYLVKRTGEKVFLECVQDMDHENMFWYRQDPGLGLRLIYFSYDVKMKEKGDIPEGYSVSREKKERFSLILESASTNQTSMYLCASSPIGRARGTQYFGPGTRLTVL.

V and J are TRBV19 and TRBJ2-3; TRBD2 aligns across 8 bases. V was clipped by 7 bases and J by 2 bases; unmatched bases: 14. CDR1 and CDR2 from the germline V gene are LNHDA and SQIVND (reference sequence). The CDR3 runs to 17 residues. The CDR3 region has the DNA TGTGCCAGTATCTGGGGGGGGACGGGAGGGCCCACAGATACGCAGTATTTT. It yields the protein CASIWGGTGGPTDTQYF.